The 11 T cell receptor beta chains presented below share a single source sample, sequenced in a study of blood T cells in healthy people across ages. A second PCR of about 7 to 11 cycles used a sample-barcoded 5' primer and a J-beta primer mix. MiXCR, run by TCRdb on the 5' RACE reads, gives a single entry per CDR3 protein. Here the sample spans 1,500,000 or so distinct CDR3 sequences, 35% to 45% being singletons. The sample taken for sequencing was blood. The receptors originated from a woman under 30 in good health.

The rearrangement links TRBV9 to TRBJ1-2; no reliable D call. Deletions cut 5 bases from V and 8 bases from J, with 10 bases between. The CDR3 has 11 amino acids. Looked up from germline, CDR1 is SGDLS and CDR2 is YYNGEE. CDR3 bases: TGTGCCAGCAGACACCTAAGGGGCTACACCTTC. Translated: CASRHLRGYTF. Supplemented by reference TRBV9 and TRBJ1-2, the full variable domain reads DSGVTQTPKHLITATGQRVTLRCSPRSGDLSVYWYQQSLDQGLQFLIQYYNGEERAKGNILERFSAQQFPDLHSELNLSSLELGDSALYFCASRHLRGYTFGSGTRLTVV.

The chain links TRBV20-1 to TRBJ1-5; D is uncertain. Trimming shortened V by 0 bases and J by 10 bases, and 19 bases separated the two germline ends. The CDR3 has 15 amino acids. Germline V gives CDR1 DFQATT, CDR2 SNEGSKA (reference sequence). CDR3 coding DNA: TGCAGTGCTAGAGATCCCCAACGGGAGATCGAACCCCAGCATTTT. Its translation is CSARDPQREIEPQHF.

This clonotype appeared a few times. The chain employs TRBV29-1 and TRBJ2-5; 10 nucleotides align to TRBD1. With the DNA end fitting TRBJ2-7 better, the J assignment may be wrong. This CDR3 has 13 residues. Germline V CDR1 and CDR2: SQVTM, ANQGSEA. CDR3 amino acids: CSAAGDRGYEQYF. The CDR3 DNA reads TGCAGCGCTGCGGGGGACAGGGGCTACGAGCAGTACTTC.

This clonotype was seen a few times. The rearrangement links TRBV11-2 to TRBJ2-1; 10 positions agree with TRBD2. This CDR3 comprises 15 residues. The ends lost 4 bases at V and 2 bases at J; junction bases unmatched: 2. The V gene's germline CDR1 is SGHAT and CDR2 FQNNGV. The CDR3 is CASSYTSGTYNEQFF. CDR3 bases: TGTGCCAGCAGCTACACTAGCGGGACCTACAATGAGCAGTTCTTC.

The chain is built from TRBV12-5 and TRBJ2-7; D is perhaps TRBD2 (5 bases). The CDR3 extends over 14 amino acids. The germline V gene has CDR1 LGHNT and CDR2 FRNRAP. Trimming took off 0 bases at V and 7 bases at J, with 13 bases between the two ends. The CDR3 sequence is CASGLVNQPGEQYF. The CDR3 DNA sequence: TGTGCTAGTGGTTTGGTTAACCAACCGGGGGAGCAGTACTTC.

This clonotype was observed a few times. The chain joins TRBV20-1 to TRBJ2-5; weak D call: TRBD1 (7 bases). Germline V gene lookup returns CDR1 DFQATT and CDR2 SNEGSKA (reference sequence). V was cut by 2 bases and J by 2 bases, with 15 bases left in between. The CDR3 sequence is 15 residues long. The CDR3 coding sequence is TGCAGTGCTAGACTAGGCGGGACAGTACAAGAGACCCAGTACTTC. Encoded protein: CSARLGGTVQETQYF.

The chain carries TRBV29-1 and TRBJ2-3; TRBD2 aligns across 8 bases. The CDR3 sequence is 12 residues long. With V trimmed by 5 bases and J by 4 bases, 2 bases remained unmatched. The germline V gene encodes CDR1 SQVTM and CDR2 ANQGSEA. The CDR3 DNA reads TGCAGCGTTTCGACTAGCGCAGATACGCAGTATTTT. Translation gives CSVSTSADTQYF.

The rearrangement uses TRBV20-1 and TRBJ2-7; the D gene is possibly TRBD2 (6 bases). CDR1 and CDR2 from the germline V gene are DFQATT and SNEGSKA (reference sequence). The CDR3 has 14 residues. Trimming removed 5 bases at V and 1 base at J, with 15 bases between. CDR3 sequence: CSAVPAGPSYEQYF. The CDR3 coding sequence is TGCAGTGCTGTCCCTGCGGGGCCTTCCTACGAGCAGTACTTC.

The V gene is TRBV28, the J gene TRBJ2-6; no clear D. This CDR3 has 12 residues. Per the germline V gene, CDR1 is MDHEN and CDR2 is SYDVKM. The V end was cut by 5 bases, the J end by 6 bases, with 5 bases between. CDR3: CASSGLANVLTF. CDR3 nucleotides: TGTGCCAGCAGTGGATTGGCCAACGTCCTGACTTTC.

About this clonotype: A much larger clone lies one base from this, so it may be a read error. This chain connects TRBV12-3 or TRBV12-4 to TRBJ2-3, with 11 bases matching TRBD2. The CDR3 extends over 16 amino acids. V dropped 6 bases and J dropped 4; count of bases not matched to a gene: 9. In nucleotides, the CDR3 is TGTGCCAGCAGCCACCAAGGACTAGCGGGCGCAGATACGCAGTATTTT. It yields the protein CASSHQGLAGADTQYF.

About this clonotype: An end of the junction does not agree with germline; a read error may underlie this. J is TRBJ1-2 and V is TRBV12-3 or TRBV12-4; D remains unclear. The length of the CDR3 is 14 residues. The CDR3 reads CASSQQVSNYGHTF. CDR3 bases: TGTGCCAGCAGTCAACAAGTCTCCAACTATGGCCACACCTTC.